This entry lists 7 T cell receptor beta chains sequenced from one sample in a study of shared clonotypes between healthy human individuals. TCRdb keeps only in-frame clones here, not all; method: immunoSEQ multiplex PCR. The sample lists roughly 700,000 clones; roughly 70% were seen once. Sequencing input: memory CD4+ T cells sorted from blood. Sample subset: CD45RA-negative fraction. The receptors were gathered from a woman in her 30s in good health.

This clone occurred a few times. V gene TRBV28 combines with J gene TRBJ1-5; no clear D gene. CDR1 is MDHEN and CDR2 is SYDVKM in the germline V gene. This CDR3 is built from 13 residues. Trimming cost V 6 bases and J 7 bases, with 13 bases left between them. CDR3 nucleotide sequence: TGTGCCAGCAGGCACGAGGCGGTCCAGCCCCAGCATTTT. The encoded protein is CASRHEAVQPQHF.

This clone has a count of ten or more. The rearrangement links TRBV15 to TRBJ1-5; 8 bases match TRBD1. The CDR3 covers 16 residues. Germline loops: CDR1 LNHNV, CDR2 YYDKDF (reference sequence). After removal of 5 bases from V and 1 base from J, the junction contained 7 bases not matched to a gene. CDR3 sequence (DNA): TGTGCCACCAGCGGTCTATGGACAGGGAGCAATCAGCCCCAGCATTTT. This encodes CATSGLWTGSNQPQHF.

This sequence joins TRBV29-1 and TRBJ2-3; D not certain. The CDR3 has 13 residues. Germline V gene lookup returns CDR1 SQVTM and CDR2 ANQGSEA. With 0 bases removed from V and 0 bases from J, the gap between germline ends came to 4 bases. The CDR3 is CSVEDESTDTQYF. The CDR3 DNA reads TGCAGCGTTGAAGATGAAAGCACAGATACGCAGTATTTT.

The gene calls are TRBV20-1 and TRBJ1-2; no reliable D call. The CDR3 consists of 10 residues. Trimming cost V 5 bases and J 5 bases, with 6 bases left between them. The germline V gene encodes CDR1 DFQATT and CDR2 SNEGSKA (reference sequence). The CDR3 sequence: CSAPEYGYTF. The CDR3 nucleotides read TGCAGTGCTCCAGAGTATGGCTACACCTTC.

This clone was seen more than once but under ten times. This CDR3 fails to terminate in the conserved phenylalanine or tryptophan, so it likely reflects a read error. The DNA is left out, because the CDR3 cannot be placed on it with certainty; the CDR3 is given as TCRdb lists it. J is TRBJ2-3 and V is TRBV7-9; TRBD2, as called in the table, went unchecked against the DNA. Germline V gives CDR1 SEHNR, CDR2 FQNEAQ (reference sequence). The CDR3 totals 12 residues, both ends included. The CDR3: CASSSGLAGGPL.

This sequence joins TRBV6-4 and TRBJ2-1; D possibly corresponds to TRBD2 (6 bases). Trimming took 0 bases from V and 4 from J, leaving 19 bases between them. The germline V gene encodes CDR1 MRHNA and CDR2 SNTAGT. The CDR3 is 18 residues long. The CDR3 is CASSDSFPGTGAYNEQFF. CDR3 DNA sequence: TGTGCCAGCAGTGACTCTTTTCCCGGGACTGGGGCATACAATGAGCAGTTCTTC.

The chain combines TRBV28 with TRBJ1-5; D uncertain. The CDR3 is made up of 13 amino acids. The germline gives CDR1 MDHEN, CDR2 SYDVKM. Deletions cut 6 bases from V and 5 bases from J, with 11 bases between. The CDR3 protein is CASRWGMDQPQHF. CDR3 sequence (DNA): TGTGCCAGCAGGTGGGGTATGGATCAGCCCCAGCATTTT.